This T cell receptor beta chain was identified during a study of siplizumab effects on memory and regulatory T cells. Study-wide findings and caveats: The suppressive capacity of proliferating Tregs from siplizumab cultures remained unconfirmed. In siplizumab conditions, mappable alloreactive CD4+ clones averaged about 64% Treg-derived, against 26.9% in controls.

This CDR3 is built from 13 residues. The germline V gene encodes CDR1 SNHLY and CDR2 FYNNEI. Trimming shortened V by 7 bases and J by 4 bases, and 13 bases separated the two germline ends. Worth noting for this clone: Its antigen is not identified.

Generated by immunoSEQ multiplex PCR, the TCRdb table keeps only in-frame clones and is missing some. Here the sample spans 95,000 to 100,000 clones, around nine tenths being singletons. This chain uses TRBV2 with TRBJ2-5; the D is unclear. Material for sequencing was non-Treg CD4+ T cells sorted from blood. The receptor was isolated from a human donor in good health. The CDR3 protein is CASTLGPGETQYF. CDR3 in DNA: TGTGCCAGCACCCTAGGCCCGGGAGAGACCCAGTACTTC.